The entry below describes one TCR beta chain. The data stem from a study of blood T cell repertoires in COVID-19. Authors' analysis steps: Amplification of reference gene primers provided the estimated nucleated cell counts. Profiling relied on immunoSEQ multiplex PCR, and the TCRdb table lists in-frame clones only, not all of them. The DNA gave D and trimming, while V, J and clone size come from that table. In the table there are 200,000 to 250,000 clones, approximately 86% of which are singletons. This CDR3 has 12 amino acids. Trimming cost V 7 bases and J 5 bases; bases outside gene matches: 4. CDR1 SGHAT and CDR2 FQNNGV come from the germline V gene.

This chain uses TRBV11-2 with TRBJ2-7; 8 bases are a match to TRBD2. The TCR sequence derives from a woman aged 25 to 39 with COVID-19, enrolled during active disease. Material for sequencing was peripheral blood. The CDR3 spells CASKSGGHEQYF. The CDR3 DNA reads TGTGCCAGCAAATCGGGGGGGCACGAGCAGTACTTC.